This T cell receptor (beta chain) was retrieved from a study of blood T cell repertoires in COVID-19. Looking at the study overall: The study drew acute and convalescent COVID-19 samples from the United States, Italy and Spain. T cells, B-cell-depleted T cells, or PBMCs supplied cDNA or gDNA.

Authors' methods: Quantification of nucleated cells was approximated via reference gene primer amplification. Clones were sequenced by immunoSEQ multiplex PCR, and TCRdb holds only the in-frame ones, with some missing. That table gives V, J and clone size, and the DNA gave D and trimming. The data hold 200,000 to 250,000 clones, with 65% to 90% observed a single time. The germline CDR1 and CDR2 sequences are MNHEY and SMNVEV (reference sequence). Trimming cost V 1 base and J 6 bases, with 7 bases left between them. The CDR3 loop spans 13 amino acids. The J gene is TRBJ1-5, the V gene TRBV27; D is uncertain. The sequence was obtained from a woman aged 45 to 65 with acute or convalescent COVID-19. Sequenced sample: peripheral blood. The CDR3 DNA reads as TGTGCCAGCAGTTTATTCAGTGGTCAGCCCCAGCATTTT. Translation gives CASSLFSGQPQHF.